This T cell receptor (beta chain) stems from a study of cytomegalovirus exposure and HLA in healthy donors. Turning to the study itself: Tens of millions of unique TCR sequences came from HLA-typed donors in an early release. Study results and caveats: A link between a missense DCLRE1C variant and TCR beta V- and J-gene trimming emerged from a later analysis. In a later analysis, TCR association rates varied by HLA locus: DRB1 most, HLA-C fewest.

Turning to this clone: Its target is unknown.

It was with 60 Vbeta and 13 Jbeta primers that the PCR ran. This table comes from immunoSEQ multiplex PCR, and its TCRdb copy is limited to in-frame clones, with some not included. The sample includes hundreds of thousands of clones, around 84% seen only once; the top ten take approximately 0.24%. V lost 0 bases, J lost 1 base, and 9 bases lay in between. The CDR3 spans 15 residues. The V gene's germline CDR1 is LNHDA and CDR2 SQIVND (reference sequence). This chain connects TRBV19 to TRBJ1-2; D is possibly TRBD1 (5 bases). This clonotype was obtained from a girl aged 2 to 9 in good health and CMV-seronegative. The specimen sequenced was PBMCs. CDR3 coding DNA: TGTGCCAGTAGTATAGATCGGGGACTTAACTATGGCTACACCTTC. Its translation is CASSIDRGLNYGYTF.